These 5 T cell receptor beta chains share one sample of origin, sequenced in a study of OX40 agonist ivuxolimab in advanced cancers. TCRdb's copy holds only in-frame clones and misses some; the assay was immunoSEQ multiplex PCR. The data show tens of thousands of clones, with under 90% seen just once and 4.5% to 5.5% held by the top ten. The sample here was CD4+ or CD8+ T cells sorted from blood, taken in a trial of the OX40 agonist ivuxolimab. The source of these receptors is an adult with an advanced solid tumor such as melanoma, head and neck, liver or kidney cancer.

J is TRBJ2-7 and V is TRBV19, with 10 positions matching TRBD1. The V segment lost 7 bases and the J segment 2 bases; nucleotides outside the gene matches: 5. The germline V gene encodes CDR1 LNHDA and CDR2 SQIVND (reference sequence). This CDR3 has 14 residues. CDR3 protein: CASNTGTGAYEQYF. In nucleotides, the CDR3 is TGTGCCAGTAACACCGGGACAGGGGCCTACGAGCAGTACTTC.

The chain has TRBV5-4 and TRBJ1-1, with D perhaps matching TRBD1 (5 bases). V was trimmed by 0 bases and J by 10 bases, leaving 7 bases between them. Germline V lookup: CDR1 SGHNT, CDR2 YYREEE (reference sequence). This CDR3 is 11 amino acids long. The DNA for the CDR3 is TGTGCCAGCAGCTTGGAGGGACGAGCTTTCTTT. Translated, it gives CASSLEGRAFF.

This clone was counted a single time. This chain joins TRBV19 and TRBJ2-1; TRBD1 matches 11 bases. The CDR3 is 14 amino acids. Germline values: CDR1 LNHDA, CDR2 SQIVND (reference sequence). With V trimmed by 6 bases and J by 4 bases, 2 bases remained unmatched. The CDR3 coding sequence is TGTGCCAGTAGCGGGACAGGGGGTTACAATGAGCAGTTCTTC. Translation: CASSGTGGYNEQFF.

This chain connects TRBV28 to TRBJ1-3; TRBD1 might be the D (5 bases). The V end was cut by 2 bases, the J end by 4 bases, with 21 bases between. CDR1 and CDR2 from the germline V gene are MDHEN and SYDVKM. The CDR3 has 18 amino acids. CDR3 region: CASSLAGPRVGAGNTIYF. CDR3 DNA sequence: TGTGCCAGCAGTTTAGCGGGGCCTAGGGTGGGTGCCGGAAACACCATATATTTT.

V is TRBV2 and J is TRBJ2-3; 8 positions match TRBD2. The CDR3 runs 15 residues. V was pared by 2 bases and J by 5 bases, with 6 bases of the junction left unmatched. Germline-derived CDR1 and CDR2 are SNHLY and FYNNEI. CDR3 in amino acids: CASSEILAGRDTQYF. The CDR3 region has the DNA TGTGCCAGCAGTGAAATATTAGCGGGAAGAGATACGCAGTATTTT.